What follows describes a single T cell receptor beta chain. The antigen is undetermined. The data belong to a study of shared clonotypes between healthy human individuals. Study as a whole: Per-donor plates numbered three CD4 naive, three CD4 memory, two CD8 naive and one CD8 memory.

Naive CD8 isolation took CD45RO-negative cells positively selected for CCR7 and excluded terminally differentiated effector memory CD45RA+ cells. The study enrolled healthy HIV-negative adults without recent acute infections or vaccinations as donors. Study-level findings and limits: Specimens sampled were limited to blood, with tissue repertoires likely differing.

Trimming took 3 bases from V and 1 from J; bases not matched to a gene: 7. The length of the CDR3 is 16 residues. CDR1 and CDR2 from the germline V gene are SGDLS and YYNGEE. Genomic DNA belonging to each subset was distributed in equal measure over several immunoSEQ plates. Libraries were prepared by immunoSEQ multiplex PCR; TCRdb keeps only in-frame clonotypes and omits some of them. In the table there are some 2 million clones, about 95% of which are singletons. This sequence was found in a young man in good health. The sequencing input was naive CD8+ T cells sorted from blood. The V call is TRBV9, the J call TRBJ1-1; 9 bases align to TRBD1. The CDR3 DNA sequence: TGTGCCAGCAGCGCCGCTTCACAGGGGGCGAACACTGAAGCTTTCTTT. It translates to CASSAASQGANTEAFF.